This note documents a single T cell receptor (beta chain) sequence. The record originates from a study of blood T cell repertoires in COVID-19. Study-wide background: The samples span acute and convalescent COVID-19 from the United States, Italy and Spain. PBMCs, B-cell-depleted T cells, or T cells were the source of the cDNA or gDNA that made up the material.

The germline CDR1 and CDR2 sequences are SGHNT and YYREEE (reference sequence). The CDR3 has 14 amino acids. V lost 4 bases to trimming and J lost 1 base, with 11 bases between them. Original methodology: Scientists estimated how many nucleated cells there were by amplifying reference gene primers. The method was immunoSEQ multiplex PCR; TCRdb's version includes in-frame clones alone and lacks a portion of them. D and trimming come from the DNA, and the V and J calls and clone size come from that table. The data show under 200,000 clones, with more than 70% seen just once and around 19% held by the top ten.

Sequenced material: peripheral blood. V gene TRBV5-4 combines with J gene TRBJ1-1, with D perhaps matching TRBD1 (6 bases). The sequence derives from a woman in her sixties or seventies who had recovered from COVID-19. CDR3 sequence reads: CASSADRQNTEAFF. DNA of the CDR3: TGTGCCAGCAGCGCCGACAGGCAGAACACTGAAGCTTTCTTT.